This section outlines one TCR beta chain sequence together with its context. No antigen is known for it. V shed 4 bases and J shed 0 bases, with 8 bases lying between them. The length of the CDR3 is 14 residues. The V gene's germline CDR1 is SGHRS and CDR2 YFSETQ. The sample comes from a study of T cells in localized non-small cell lung cancer. Points from the study as a whole: Uninvolved adjacent lung had the highest recorded T cell clonality, with tumor below it. Longer overall survival associated with higher blood T cell density; shorter survival with higher adjacent-lung clonality. Adjacent lung tissue had a median around 50 of the top 100 clones found in the tumor. Since sequencing was restricted to only one region of the tumor, intratumor heterogeneity remains a possibility.

Measured with immunoSEQ multiplex PCR; TCRdb has only the in-frame clones, and not every one. The data contain about 72,000 clones, approximately 85% of them singletons. The receptor comes from a female donor over 55 with stage I lung adenocarcinoma. The chain is built from TRBV5-1 and TRBJ2-1; TRBD1 is a possible D gene (6 bases). Sequences were derived from peripheral blood, sampled before any cancer treatment. The CDR3 loop is CASSVDSSYNEQFF. The CDR3, as DNA: TGCGCCAGCAGCGTGGACAGCTCCTACAATGAGCAGTTCTTC.